These 7 T cell receptor beta chains were all obtained from the same sample, sequenced in a study of blood T cell repertoires in COVID-19. The method was immunoSEQ multiplex PCR; TCRdb's version includes in-frame clones alone and lacks a portion of them. Of around 100,000 clones in the sample, 75% to 90% were seen once. Source material: peripheral blood. These receptors were obtained from an elderly man with acute or convalescent COVID-19.

The rearrangement joins TRBV5-6 to TRBJ2-7, with TRBD1 as a possible D gene (6 bases). The germline gives CDR1 SGHDT, CDR2 YYEEEE. The CDR3 extends over 13 amino acids. The ends were cut back, 2 bases at V and 5 bases at J, with 11 bases in the middle. The CDR3 DNA reads as TGTGCCAGCAGCTTCAACAGGGTGGACGAGCAGTACTTC. Its translation is CASSFNRVDEQYF.

The chain has TRBV7-2 and TRBJ2-4; D is perhaps TRBD2 (5 bases). Trimming removed 4 bases at V and 6 bases at J, with 10 bases between. The CDR3 has 13 amino acids. Germline V gene data show CDR1 as SGHTA and CDR2 as FQGNSA. Here the CDR3 reads CASSSPTRNIQYF. The CDR3 DNA reads as TGTGCCAGCAGCTCGCCTACTAGAAACATTCAGTACTTC.

This chain connects TRBV5-4 to TRBJ1-4; 8 bases are a match to TRBD1. The length of the CDR3 is 15 residues. Germline CDR1 reads SGHNT; CDR2 reads YYREEE (reference sequence). Trimming removed 2 bases from V and 1 base from J; junction bases left unmatched: 1. The CDR3 bases are TGTGCCAGCAGCTTCGACAGGGGAACTAATGAAAAACTGTTTTTT. It encodes CASSFDRGTNEKLFF.

This chain links TRBV6-5 with TRBJ1-2; 9 nucleotides agree with TRBD1. Germline assignment: CDR1 MNHEY and CDR2 SVGAGI. V shed 6 bases, J shed 7 bases, and the junction held 6 bases outside the gene matches. The CDR3 is 13 residues long. CDR3: CASSRDRAGGYTF. In DNA, the CDR3 is TGTGCCAGCAGCCGGGACAGGGCCGGTGGCTACACCTTC.

This rearrangement joins TRBV6-6 to TRBJ1-1, with D possibly being TRBD1 (5 bases). V was cut by 2 bases and J by 7 bases, with 14 bases left in between. The CDR3 covers 14 residues. The germline V gene encodes CDR1 MNHNY and CDR2 SVGAGI (reference sequence). As DNA, the CDR3 is TGTGCCAGCAGTTACAGGGCCCCGACAGATGAAGCTTTCTTT. Protein sequence: CASSYRAPTDEAFF.

The chain is built from TRBV2 and TRBJ2-3, with 8 bases matching TRBD2. CDR1 and CDR2 from the germline V gene are SNHLY and FYNNEI. The trim removed 5 bases at V and 5 bases at J, leaving 15 bases unmatched. The CDR3 spans 17 residues. CDR3 DNA sequence: TGTGCCAGCAGTCCCCAGGGGCTAGCGGGTGAGAAAGATACGCAGTATTTT. Its translation: CASSPQGLAGEKDTQYF.

The chain has TRBV6-2 or TRBV6-3 and TRBJ2-7; 7 positions match TRBD1. The CDR3 contains 13 residues. V gave up 5 bases and J gave up 6 bases; unmatched junction bases: 7. CDR1 is MNHEY and CDR2 is SVGEGT in the germline V gene. The CDR3 nucleotides are TGTGCCAGCAGTGTCCAGAACAGGGGCGAGCAGTACTTC. Amino acid sequence: CASSVQNRGEQYF.